This T cell receptor beta chain was recorded in a study of technical replicates of blood from several donors. V was pared by 5 bases and J by 4 bases, with 18 bases between. CDR1 and CDR2 (germline): LNHDA, SQIVND (reference sequence). This CDR3 region has 16 residues. The assay was immunoSEQ multiplex PCR, and TCRdb's table has in-frame clones only and misses some. This table holds roughly 71,000 clones, 95% to 96% found once. The sample consisted of T cells isolated from PBMCs. J is TRBJ1-5 and V is TRBV19, with D possibly being TRBD1 (6 bases). This receptor was identified in a human donor in good health. CDR3 protein: CASSWGRGSENQPQHF. CDR3 DNA: TGTGCCAGTAGTTGGGGGAGGGGGTCTGAGAATCAGCCCCAGCATTTT.